This record concerns one T cell receptor (beta chain) sequence. This sample stems from a study of T cells in narcolepsy. V was trimmed by 7 bases and J by 0 bases, leaving 19 bases between them. The CDR3 is 17 amino acids. The V gene's germline CDR1 is LNHDA and CDR2 SQIVND (reference sequence). This table comes from immunoSEQ multiplex PCR, and its TCRdb copy is limited to in-frame clones, with some not included. The data show about 25,000 clones, about 83% seen once. This TCR derives from a human donor with narcolepsy. The sequenced material came from CD45RA- memory CD4+ T cells from PBMCs. The rearrangement joins TRBV19 to TRBJ1-5; TRBD1 is a possible D gene (5 bases). This CDR3 reads CASTYRGGSYSNQPQHF. DNA of the CDR3: TGTGCCAGTACCTATCGTGGGGGAAGCTATAGCAATCAGCCCCAGCATTTT.